Included here is one T cell receptor (beta chain) sequence, with context. Antigen unknown. The source of the sample is a study of circulating and synovial CD4+ cells in juvenile arthritis. Only in-frame clones appear in the TCRdb table, and some are missing; sequencing was by immunoSEQ multiplex PCR. The repertoire holds tens of thousands of clones, with about 95% as singletons. Findings of the study overall: Circulating pathogenic-like lymphocytes shared a substantially higher fraction of CDR3 sequences with synovium than bulk blood.

V lost 6 bases, J lost 0 bases, and 12 bases stayed unmatched. Germline V gene lookup returns CDR1 SGHRS and CDR2 YFSETQ. This CDR3 has 18 amino acids. This sequence was found in a human donor with juvenile idiopathic arthritis. The chain links TRBV5-1 to TRBJ2-1, with TRBD2 matching 10 bases. The sequenced material came from CD4+ T cells from blood. The CDR3 DNA reads as TGCGCCAGCAAGATGTCGGGTAGCGGGAGGACCTCCTACAATGAGCAGTTCTTC. This sequence encodes CASKMSGSGRTSYNEQFF.